The 12 T cell receptor beta chains listed next were all sequenced from one sample in a study of shared clonotypes between healthy human individuals. CD45RO negativity and positive selection for CCR7 defined naive CD8 cells, a population that excluded terminally differentiated effector memory CD45RA+ cells. The method was immunoSEQ multiplex PCR; TCRdb's version includes in-frame clones alone and lacks a portion of them. This table has about 2.1 million clones, just under 95% appearing once. Material: naive CD8+ T cells from PBMCs. The source is a man aged 18 to 29 in good health. Some clones in this sample may be carry-over from other donors' samples.

For this clone: In the same sample, other DNA sequences code for this CDR3. The rearrangement uses TRBV6-5 and TRBJ1-5; possibly TRBD1 for D (6 bases). Per germline, CDR1 MNHEY and CDR2 SVGAGI. The CDR3 has 15 amino acids. The V gene lost 0 bases and the J gene lost 4 bases, with 10 bases spanning the gap. The CDR3 DNA follows: TGTGCCAGCAGTTACTCAGGGGGTGGGAATCAGCCCCAGCATTTT. It yields the protein CASSYSGGGNQPQHF.

This sequence joins TRBV11-2 and TRBJ2-7; 7 bases line up with TRBD1. The CDR3 extends over 19 amino acids. The V gene's germline CDR1 is SGHAT and CDR2 FQNNGV. Losses at the gene ends were 4 bases for V and 4 bases for J; bases not matched to a gene: 22. The CDR3 is CASSSYEPKGGAVGYEQYF. CDR3 DNA: TGTGCCAGCAGCTCCTACGAGCCAAAAGGGGGCGCGGTGGGGTACGAGCAGTACTTC.

The chain uses TRBV27 and TRBJ2-1, with TRBD2 as a possible D gene (7 bases). The CDR3 is made up of 15 amino acids. Germline loops: CDR1 MNHEY, CDR2 SMNVEV (reference sequence). V lost 9 bases to trimming and J lost 4 bases, with 19 bases between them. CDR3 sequence (DNA): TGTGCCAGAAGACAGGAGCGGGAAGTATACAATGAGCAGTTCTTC. Encoded protein: CARRQEREVYNEQFF.

The count of this clone is one. The chain combines TRBV4-1 with TRBJ2-7; TRBD1 might be the D (5 bases). This CDR3 has 14 residues. The germline gives CDR1 MGHRA, CDR2 YSYEKL. Trimming left V 4 bases short and J 2 bases short, with 12 bases between. CDR3 amino acids: CASSLQGTAYEQYF. The CDR3, as DNA: TGCGCCAGCAGCCTGCAGGGTACTGCCTACGAGCAGTACTTC.

This sequence joins TRBV12-5 and TRBJ1-2, with D tentatively TRBD1 (5 bases). Germline V gene data show CDR1 as LGHNT and CDR2 as FRNRAP. Trimming shortened V by 6 bases and J by 4 bases, and 15 bases separated the two germline ends. The CDR3 length is 14 residues. CDR3 DNA sequence: TGTGCTAGTGGGCCCCCGCAGGGATTCTATGGCTACACCTTC. It yields the protein CASGPPQGFYGYTF.

The CDR3 DNA follows: TGTGCCAGCAGTTTTGCGACTGGCTCCTACGAGCAGTACTTC. It codes for CASSFATGSYEQYF. This chain uses TRBV27 with TRBJ2-7; D uncertain. Germline CDR1 reads MNHEY; CDR2 reads SMNVEV (reference sequence). V gave up 3 bases and J gave up 0 bases, with 9 bases separating them. The CDR3 runs 14 residues.

This clone has a handful of counts. The CDR3 DNA is TGTGCCAGCAGTTTGGCGGGAGAGTGGAACACTGAAGCTTTCTTT. Translating gives CASSLAGEWNTEAFF. V usage is TRBV28 and J usage is TRBJ1-1; the D is unclear. This CDR3 has 15 residues. The germline CDR1 and CDR2 sequences are MDHEN and SYDVKM. Trimming removed 3 bases from V and 1 base from J, with 12 bases in between.

V gene TRBV6-1 combines with J gene TRBJ1-1, with D unresolved. This CDR3 is built from 13 residues. V gave up 3 bases and J gave up 3 bases, with 8 bases separating them. Germline lookup yields CDR1 MNHNS and CDR2 SASEGT. DNA of the CDR3: TGTGCCAGCAGTGATTTTGGTGACACTGAAGCTTTCTTT. Encoded protein: CASSDFGDTEAFF.

This clone was observed a single time. The chain links TRBV27 to TRBJ2-1; D is undetermined. The CDR3 is 12 amino acids. From germline, CDR1 is MNHEY and CDR2 SMNVEV (reference sequence). V lost 0 bases and J 8 bases, leaving 5 bases between the germline ends. In DNA, the CDR3 is TGTGCCAGCAGTTTATCTAGGCATGAGCAGTTCTTC. Amino acids: CASSLSRHEQFF.

The V gene is TRBV19, the J gene TRBJ2-2; D remains unclear. The V end was cut by 3 bases, the J end by 7 bases, with 21 bases between. CDR1 and CDR2 (germline): LNHDA, SQIVND (reference sequence). The CDR3 extends over 17 amino acids. CDR3 protein: CASSIGRYRASHGELFF. The CDR3 bases are TGTGCCAGTAGTATTGGCCGTTACCGGGCGTCCCACGGGGAGCTGTTTTTT. The full variable domain, in which reference TRBV19 and TRBJ2-2 provide the parts outside the CDR3, is DGGITQSPKYLFRKEGQNVTLSCEQNLNHDAMYWYRQDPGQGLRLIYYSQIVNDFQKGDIAEGYSVSREKKESFPLTVTSAQKNPTAFYLCASSIGRYRASHGELFFGEGSRLTVL.

The genes are TRBV7-9 and TRBJ2-1; D ambiguous. The V gene lost 3 bases and the J gene lost 8 bases, with 8 bases spanning the gap. The germline gives CDR1 SEHNR, CDR2 FQNEAQ (reference sequence). The CDR3 runs 12 residues. In DNA form, the CDR3 reads TGTGCCAGCAGCTTCGGTCCCTATGAGCAGTTCTTC. Translated: CASSFGPYEQFF. The whole variable domain, filled in from reference TRBV7-9 and TRBJ2-1, reads DTGVSQNPRHKITKRGQNVTFRCDPISEHNRLYWYRQTLGQGPEFLTYFQNEAQLEKSRLLSDRFSAERPKGSFSTLEIQRTEQGDSAMYLCASSFGPYEQFFGPGTRLTVL.

The J gene is TRBJ1-4, the V gene TRBV6-5; D is undetermined. This CDR3 has 14 amino acids. V gave up 6 bases and J gave up 4 bases, with 12 bases separating them. Looked up from germline, CDR1 is MNHEY and CDR2 is SVGAGI. CDR3: CASRARVINEKLFF. In DNA, the CDR3 is TGTGCCAGCAGAGCGAGAGTTATTAATGAAAAACTGTTTTTT.